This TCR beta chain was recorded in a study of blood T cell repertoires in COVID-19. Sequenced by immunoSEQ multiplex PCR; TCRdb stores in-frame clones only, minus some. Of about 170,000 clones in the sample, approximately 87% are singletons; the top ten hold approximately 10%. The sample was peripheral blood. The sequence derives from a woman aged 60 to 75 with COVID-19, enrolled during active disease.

This CDR3 reads CASSPRGDRDTGELFF. CDR3 nucleotide sequence: TGTGCCAGCAGCCCCAGGGGGGACAGGGACACCGGGGAGCTGTTTTTT. V is TRBV9 and J is TRBJ2-2; 9 bases fit TRBD1. The CDR3 is 16 residues long. Germline loops: CDR1 SGDLS, CDR2 YYNGEE. J lost 3 bases, V lost 4 bases, and 7 bases had no gene match. The full variable domain, rest sourced from reference TRBV9 and TRBJ2-2, is DSGVTQTPKHLITATGQRVTLRCSPRSGDLSVYWYQQSLDQGLQFLIQYYNGEERAKGNILERFSAQQFPDLHSELNLSSLELGDSALYFCASSPRGDRDTGELFFGEGSRLTVL.